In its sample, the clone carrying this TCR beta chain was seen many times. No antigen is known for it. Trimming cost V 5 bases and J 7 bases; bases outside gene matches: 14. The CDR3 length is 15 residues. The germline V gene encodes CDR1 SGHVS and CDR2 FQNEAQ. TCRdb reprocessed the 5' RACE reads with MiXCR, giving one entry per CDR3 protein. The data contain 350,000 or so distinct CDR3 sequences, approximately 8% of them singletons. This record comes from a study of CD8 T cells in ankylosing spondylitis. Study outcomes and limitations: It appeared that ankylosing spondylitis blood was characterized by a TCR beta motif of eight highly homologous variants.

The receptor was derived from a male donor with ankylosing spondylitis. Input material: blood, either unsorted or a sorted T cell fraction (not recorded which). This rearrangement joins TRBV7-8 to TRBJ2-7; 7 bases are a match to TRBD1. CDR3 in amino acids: CASSNTGAGIGEQYF. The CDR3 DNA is TGTGCCAGCAGCAATACAGGGGCAGGAATTGGGGAGCAGTACTTC.